This T cell receptor beta chain was identified during a study of T cells in localized non-small cell lung cancer. Germline assignment: CDR1 LNHDA and CDR2 SQIVND (reference sequence). This CDR3 is 16 amino acids long. V lost 5 bases and J lost 5; bases outside the gene matches: 11. This table comes from immunoSEQ multiplex PCR, and its TCRdb copy is limited to in-frame clones, with some not included. The repertoire holds tens of thousands of clones, with 80% to 95% as singletons. The sample was peripheral blood mononuclear cells, taken before any cancer treatment. The clonotype originates from a female donor at least 60 years old with stage II lung adenocarcinoma. The rearrangement links TRBV19 to TRBJ1-4, with TRBD1 matching over 7 bases. This chain's CDR3 is CASSPRRDSLNEKLFF. The CDR3 DNA sequence: TGTGCCAGTAGTCCCCGTCGGGACAGCCTAAATGAAAAACTGTTTTTT.